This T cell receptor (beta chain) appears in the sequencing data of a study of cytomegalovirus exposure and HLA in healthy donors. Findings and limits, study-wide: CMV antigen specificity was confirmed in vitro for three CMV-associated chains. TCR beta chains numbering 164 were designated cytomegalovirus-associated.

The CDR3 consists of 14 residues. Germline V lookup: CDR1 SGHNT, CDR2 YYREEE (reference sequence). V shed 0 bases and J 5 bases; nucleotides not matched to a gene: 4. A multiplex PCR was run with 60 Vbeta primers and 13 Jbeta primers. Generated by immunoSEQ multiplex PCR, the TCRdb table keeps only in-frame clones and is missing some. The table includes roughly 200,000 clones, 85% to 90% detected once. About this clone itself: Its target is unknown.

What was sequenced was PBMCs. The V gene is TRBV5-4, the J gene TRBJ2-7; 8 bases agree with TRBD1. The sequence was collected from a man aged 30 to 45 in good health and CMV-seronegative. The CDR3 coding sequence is TGTGCCAGCAGCTTGGGACAGGGGTTTCACGAGCAGTACTTC. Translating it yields CASSLGQGFHEQYF.